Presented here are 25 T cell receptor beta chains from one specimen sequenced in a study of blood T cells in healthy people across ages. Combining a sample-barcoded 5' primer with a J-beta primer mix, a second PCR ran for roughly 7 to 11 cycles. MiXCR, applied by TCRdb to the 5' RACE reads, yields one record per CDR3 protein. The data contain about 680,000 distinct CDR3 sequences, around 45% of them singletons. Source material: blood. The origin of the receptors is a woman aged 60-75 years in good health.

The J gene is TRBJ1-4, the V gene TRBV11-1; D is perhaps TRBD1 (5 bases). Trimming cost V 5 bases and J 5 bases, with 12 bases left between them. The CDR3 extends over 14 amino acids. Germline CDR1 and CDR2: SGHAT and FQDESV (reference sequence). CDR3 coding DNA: TGTGCCAGCAGCAGAGACAGCGTGAATGAAAAACTGTTTTTT. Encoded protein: CASSRDSVNEKLFF.

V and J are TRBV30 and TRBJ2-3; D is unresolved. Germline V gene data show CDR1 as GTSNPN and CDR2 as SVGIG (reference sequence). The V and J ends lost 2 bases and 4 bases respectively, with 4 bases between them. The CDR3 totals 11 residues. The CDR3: CAWSRADTQYF. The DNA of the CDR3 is TGTGCCTGGAGTAGGGCAGATACGCAGTATTTT.

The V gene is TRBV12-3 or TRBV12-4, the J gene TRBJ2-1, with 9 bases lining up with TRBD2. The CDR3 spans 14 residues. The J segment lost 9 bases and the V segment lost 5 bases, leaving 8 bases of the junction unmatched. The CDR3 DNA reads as TGTGCCAGCAGTGTCCCGGGACTAGCTATTGAGCAGTTCTTC. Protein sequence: CASSVPGLAIEQFF.

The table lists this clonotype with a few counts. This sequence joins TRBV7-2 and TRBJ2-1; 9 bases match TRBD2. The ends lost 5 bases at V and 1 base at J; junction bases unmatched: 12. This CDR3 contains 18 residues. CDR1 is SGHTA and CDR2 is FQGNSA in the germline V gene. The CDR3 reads CASSPSPGLARSYNEQFF. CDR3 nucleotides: TGTGCCAGCAGCCCCTCCCCAGGACTAGCGAGGTCCTACAATGAGCAGTTCTTC.

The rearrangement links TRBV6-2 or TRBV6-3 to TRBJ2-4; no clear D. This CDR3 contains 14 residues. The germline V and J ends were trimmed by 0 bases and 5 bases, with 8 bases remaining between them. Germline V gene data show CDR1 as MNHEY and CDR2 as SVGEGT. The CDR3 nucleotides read TGTGCCAGCAGTTACTCGGGTACGCAAAACATTCAGTACTTC. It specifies CASSYSGTQNIQYF.

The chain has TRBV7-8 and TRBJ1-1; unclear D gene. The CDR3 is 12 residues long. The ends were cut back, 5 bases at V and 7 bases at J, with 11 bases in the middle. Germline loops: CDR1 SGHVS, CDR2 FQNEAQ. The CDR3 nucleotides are TGTGCCAGCAGCCCAACGGGGAATGAAGCTTTCTTT. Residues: CASSPTGNEAFF.

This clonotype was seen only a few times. CDR3 sequence reads: CASSLVPLAGGEQYF. CDR3 DNA: TGTGCCAGCAGCTTAGTGCCACTAGCGGGAGGCGAGCAGTACTTC. The chain carries TRBV7-2 and TRBJ2-7; 12 positions match TRBD2. Germline V gene sequence: CDR1 SGHTA, CDR2 FQGNSA. The CDR3 covers 15 residues. J lost 6 bases, V lost 1 base, and 4 bases had no gene match.

The CDR3 is CATSDRDWGTYNEQFF. The CDR3 DNA follows: TGTGCCACCAGTGACAGGGACTGGGGGACCTACAATGAGCAGTTCTTC. The chain recombines TRBV24-1 with TRBJ2-1; D possibly corresponds to TRBD2 (6 bases). V shed 4 bases and J shed 2 bases, with 14 bases lying between them. CDR1 and CDR2 (germline): KGHDR, SFDVKD. This CDR3 is built from 16 residues.

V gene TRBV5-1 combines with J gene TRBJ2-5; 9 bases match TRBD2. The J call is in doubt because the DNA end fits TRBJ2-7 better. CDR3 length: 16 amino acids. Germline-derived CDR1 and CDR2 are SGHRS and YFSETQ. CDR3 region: CASSLTRTSASYEQYF. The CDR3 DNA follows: TGCGCCAGCAGCCTGACTAGGACTAGCGCAAGCTACGAGCAGTACTTC.

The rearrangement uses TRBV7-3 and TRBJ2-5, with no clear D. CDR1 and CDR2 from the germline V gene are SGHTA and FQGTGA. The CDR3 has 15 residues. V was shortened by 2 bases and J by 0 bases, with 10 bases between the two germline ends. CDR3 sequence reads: CASSLGGAYQETQYF. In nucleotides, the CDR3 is TGTGCCAGCAGCTTAGGCGGAGCGTACCAAGAGACCCAGTACTTC.

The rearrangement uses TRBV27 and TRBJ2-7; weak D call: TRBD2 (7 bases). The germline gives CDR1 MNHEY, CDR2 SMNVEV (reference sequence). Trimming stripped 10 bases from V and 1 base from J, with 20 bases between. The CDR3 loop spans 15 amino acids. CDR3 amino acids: CATRRGGVGSYEQYF. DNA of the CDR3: TGTGCCACCCGGAGGGGGGGAGTTGGATCCTACGAGCAGTACTTC.

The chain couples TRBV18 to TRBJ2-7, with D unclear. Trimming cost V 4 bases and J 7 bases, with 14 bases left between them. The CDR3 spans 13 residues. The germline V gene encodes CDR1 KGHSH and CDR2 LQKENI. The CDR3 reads CASSRIWVNEQYF. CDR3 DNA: TGTGCCAGCTCACGGATCTGGGTCAATGAGCAGTACTTC.

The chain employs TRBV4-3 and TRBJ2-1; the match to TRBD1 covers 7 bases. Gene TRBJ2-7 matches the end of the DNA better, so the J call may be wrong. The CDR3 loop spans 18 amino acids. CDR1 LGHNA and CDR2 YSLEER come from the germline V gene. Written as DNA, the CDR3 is TGCGCCAGCAGCCAAGACCCCATAGGGACAGAGTCCTACAATGAGCAGTACTTC. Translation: CASSQDPIGTESYNEQYF.

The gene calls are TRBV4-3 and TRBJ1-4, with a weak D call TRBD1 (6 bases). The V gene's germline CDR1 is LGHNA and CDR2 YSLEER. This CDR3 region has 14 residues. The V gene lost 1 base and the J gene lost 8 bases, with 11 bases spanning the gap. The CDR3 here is CASSQGDMDEKLFF. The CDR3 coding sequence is TGCGCCAGCAGCCAAGGGGACATGGACGAAAAACTGTTTTTT.

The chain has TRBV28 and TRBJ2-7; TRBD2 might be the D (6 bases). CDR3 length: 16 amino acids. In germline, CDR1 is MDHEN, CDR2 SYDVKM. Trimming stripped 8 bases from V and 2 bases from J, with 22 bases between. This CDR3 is CASLPSHGREPYEQYF. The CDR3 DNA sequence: TGTGCCAGCCTCCCCTCGCATGGGCGGGAACCCTACGAGCAGTACTTC.

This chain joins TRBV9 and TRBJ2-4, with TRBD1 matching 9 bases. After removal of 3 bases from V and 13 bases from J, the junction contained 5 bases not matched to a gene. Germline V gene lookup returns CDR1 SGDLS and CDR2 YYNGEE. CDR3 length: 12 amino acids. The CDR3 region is CASSARTGEQYF. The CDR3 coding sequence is TGTGCCAGCAGCGCCCGGACAGGGGAGCAGTACTTC.

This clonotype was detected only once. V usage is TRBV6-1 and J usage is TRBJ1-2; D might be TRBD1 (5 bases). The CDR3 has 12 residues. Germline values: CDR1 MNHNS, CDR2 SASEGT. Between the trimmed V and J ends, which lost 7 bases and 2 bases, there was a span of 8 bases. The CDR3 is CASIGGNYGYTF. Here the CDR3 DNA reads TGTGCCAGCATCGGGGGAAACTATGGCTACACCTTC.

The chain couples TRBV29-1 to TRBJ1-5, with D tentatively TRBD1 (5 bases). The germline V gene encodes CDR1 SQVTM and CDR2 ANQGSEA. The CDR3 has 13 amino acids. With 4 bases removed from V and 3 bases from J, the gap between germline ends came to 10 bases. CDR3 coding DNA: TGCAGCGTTGGGCAGGGAGACAATCAGCCCCAGCATTTT. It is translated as CSVGQGDNQPQHF.

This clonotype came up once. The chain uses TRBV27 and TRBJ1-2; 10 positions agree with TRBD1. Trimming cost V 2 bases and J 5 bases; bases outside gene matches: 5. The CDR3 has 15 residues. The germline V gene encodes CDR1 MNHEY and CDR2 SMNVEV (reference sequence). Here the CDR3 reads CASSLMGDRGYGYTF. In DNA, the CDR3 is TGTGCCAGCAGTTTAATGGGGGACAGGGGATATGGCTACACCTTC.

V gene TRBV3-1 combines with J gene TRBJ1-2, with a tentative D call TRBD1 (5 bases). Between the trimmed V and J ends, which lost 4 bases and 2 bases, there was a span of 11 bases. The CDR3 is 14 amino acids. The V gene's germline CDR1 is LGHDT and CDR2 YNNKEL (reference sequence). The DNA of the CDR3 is TGTGCCAGCAGCCCCGACGACAGCAACTATGGCTACACCTTC. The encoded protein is CASSPDDSNYGYTF.

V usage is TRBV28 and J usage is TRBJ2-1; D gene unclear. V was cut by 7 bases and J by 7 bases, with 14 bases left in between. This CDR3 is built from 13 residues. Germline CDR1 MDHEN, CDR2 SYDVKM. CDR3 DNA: TGTGCCAGCACCACTCCGGACGGTAATGAGCAGTTCTTC. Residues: CASTTPDGNEQFF.

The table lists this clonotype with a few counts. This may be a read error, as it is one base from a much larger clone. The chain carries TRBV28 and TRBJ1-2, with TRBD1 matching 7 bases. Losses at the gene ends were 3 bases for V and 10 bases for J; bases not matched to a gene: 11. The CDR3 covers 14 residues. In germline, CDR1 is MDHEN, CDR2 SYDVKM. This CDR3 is CASSFWRGQINYTF. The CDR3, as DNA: TGTGCCAGCAGTTTTTGGAGGGGACAGATAAACTACACCTTC.

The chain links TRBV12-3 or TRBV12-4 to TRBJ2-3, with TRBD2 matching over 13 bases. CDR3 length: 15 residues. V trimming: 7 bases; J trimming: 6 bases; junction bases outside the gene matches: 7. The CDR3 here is CASTGLAGVGDTQYF. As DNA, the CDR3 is TGTGCCAGCACCGGACTAGCGGGAGTGGGGGATACGCAGTATTTT.

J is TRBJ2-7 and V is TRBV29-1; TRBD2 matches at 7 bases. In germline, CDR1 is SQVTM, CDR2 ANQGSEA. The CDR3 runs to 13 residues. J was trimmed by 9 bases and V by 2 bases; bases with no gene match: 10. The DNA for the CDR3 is TGCAGCGTTGAAAGGGGAGCGGGGAGCGGGCAGTACTTC. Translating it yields CSVERGAGSGQYF.

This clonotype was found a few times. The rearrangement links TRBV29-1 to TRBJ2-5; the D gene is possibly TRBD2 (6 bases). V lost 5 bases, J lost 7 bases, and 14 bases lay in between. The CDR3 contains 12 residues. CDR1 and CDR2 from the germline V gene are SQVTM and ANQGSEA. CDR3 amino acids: CSVISQGGTQYF. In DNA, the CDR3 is TGCAGCGTTATCTCTCAGGGAGGGACCCAGTACTTC. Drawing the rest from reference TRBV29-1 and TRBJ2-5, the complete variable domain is SAVISQKPSRDICQRGTSLTIQCQVDSQVTMMFWYRQQPGQSLTLIATANQGSEATYESGFVIDKFPISRPNLTFSTLTVSNMSPEDSSIYLCSVISQGGTQYFGPGTRLLVL.